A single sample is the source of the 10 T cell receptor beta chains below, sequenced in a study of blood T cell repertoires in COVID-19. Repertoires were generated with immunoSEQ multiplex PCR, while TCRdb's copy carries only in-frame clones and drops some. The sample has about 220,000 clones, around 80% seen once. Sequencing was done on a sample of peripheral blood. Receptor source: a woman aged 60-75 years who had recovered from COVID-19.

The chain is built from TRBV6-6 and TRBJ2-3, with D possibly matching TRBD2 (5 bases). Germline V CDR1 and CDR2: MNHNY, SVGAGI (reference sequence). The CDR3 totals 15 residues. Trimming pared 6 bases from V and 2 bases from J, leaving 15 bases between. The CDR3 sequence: CASRPGLSITDTQYF. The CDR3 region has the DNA TGTGCCAGCAGACCCGGACTTTCCATCACAGATACGCAGTATTTT.

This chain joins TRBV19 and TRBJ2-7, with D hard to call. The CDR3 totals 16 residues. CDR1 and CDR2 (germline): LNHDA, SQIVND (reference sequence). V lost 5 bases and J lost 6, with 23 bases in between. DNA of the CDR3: TGTGCCAGTAGTCAAGGCGGTGGGTTGTACGGTGGCGAGCAGTACTTC. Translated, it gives CASSQGGGLYGGEQYF.

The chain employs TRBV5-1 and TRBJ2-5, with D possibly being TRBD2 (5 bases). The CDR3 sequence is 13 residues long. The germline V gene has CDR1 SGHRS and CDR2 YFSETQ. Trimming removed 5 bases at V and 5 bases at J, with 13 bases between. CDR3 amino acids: CASRTQDWETQYF. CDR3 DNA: TGCGCCAGCAGAACCCAGGACTGGGAGACCCAGTACTTC.

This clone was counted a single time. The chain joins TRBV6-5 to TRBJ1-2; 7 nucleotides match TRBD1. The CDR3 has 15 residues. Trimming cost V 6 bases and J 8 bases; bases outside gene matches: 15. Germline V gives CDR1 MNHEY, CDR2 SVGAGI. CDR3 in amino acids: CASRSGQPNPRGYTF. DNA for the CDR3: TGTGCCAGCAGATCGGGACAGCCAAATCCGAGGGGCTACACCTTC.

The CDR3 sequence: CASMRQGSGYTF. CDR3 nucleotide sequence: TGTGCCAGCATGAGACAGGGTAGCGGCTACACCTTC. The rearrangement joins TRBV2 to TRBJ1-2; 7 bases fit TRBD1. The CDR3 runs to 12 residues. CDR1 is SNHLY, CDR2 FYNNEI, per germline. V shed 7 bases, J shed 8 bases, and the junction held 7 bases outside the gene matches.

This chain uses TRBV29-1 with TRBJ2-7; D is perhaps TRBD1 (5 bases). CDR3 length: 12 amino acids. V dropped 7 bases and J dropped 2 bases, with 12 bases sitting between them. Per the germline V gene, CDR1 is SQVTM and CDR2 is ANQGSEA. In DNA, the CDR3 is TGCAGCGCCAGGGATCCCACCTACGAGCAGTACTTC. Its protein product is CSARDPTYEQYF.

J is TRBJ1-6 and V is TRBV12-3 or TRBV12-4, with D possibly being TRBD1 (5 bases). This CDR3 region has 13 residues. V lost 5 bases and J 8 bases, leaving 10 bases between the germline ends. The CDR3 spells CASSARGDSPLHF. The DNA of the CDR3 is TGTGCCAGCAGTGCCCGGGGGGATTCACCCCTCCACTTT.

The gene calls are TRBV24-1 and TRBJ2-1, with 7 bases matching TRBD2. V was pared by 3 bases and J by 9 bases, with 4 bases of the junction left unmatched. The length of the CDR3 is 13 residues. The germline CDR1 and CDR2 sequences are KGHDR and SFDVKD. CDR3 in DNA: TGTGCCACCAGTGATGACCTAGCGGTTGAGCAGTTCTTC. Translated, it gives CATSDDLAVEQFF.

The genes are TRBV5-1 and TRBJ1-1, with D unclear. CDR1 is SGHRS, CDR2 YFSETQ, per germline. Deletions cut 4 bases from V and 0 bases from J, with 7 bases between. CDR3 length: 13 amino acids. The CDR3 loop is CASSRGLNTEAFF. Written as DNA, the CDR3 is TGCGCCAGCAGCCGGGGATTGAACACTGAAGCTTTCTTT.

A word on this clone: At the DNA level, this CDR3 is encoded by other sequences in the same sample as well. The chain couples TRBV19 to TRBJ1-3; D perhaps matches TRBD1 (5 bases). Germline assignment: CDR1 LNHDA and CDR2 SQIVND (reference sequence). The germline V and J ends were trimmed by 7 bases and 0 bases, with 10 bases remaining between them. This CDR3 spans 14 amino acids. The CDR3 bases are TGTGCCAGTACTCGCGGGGGCTCTGGAAACACCATATATTTT. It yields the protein CASTRGGSGNTIYF.